The TCR beta chain described here comes from a study of shared clonotypes between healthy human individuals. The overall study: Donors, aged 18 to 49, were a couple of women and a few men.

Clones were sequenced by immunoSEQ multiplex PCR, and TCRdb holds only the in-frame ones, with some missing. The sample includes roughly 100,000 clones, 65% to 75% of them seen just once. This clone was counted between two and nine times. What it recognizes is unknown. Study-wide results and limits: Sorted-subset sequencing, rarefaction showed, was incomplete despite large depth.

From germline, CDR1 is SGHNT and CDR2 YYREEE (reference sequence). V was clipped by 7 bases and J by 8 bases, with 12 bases between them. CDR3 length: 12 residues. The TCR originated in a woman aged 25 to 39 in good health. Source material: memory CD8+ T cells sorted from blood. As to subset: CD45RO+ cells pooled with CCR7-negative TemRA cells. The V and J genes are TRBV5-4 and TRBJ1-4, with D uncertain. CDR3 residues: CASGGREEKLFF. The CDR3 bases are TGTGCCAGCGGTGGAAGGGAGGAAAAACTGTTTTTT.